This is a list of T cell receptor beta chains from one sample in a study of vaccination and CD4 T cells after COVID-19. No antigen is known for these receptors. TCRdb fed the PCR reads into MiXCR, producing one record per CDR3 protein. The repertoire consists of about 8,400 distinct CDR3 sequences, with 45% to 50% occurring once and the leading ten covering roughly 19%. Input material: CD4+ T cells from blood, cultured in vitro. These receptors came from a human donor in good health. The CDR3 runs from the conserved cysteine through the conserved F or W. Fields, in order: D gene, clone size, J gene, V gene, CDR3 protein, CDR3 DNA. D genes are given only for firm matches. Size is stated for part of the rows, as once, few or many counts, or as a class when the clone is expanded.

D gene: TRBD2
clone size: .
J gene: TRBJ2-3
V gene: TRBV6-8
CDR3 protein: CASRYGTSDVLSTDTQYF
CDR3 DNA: TGTGCCAGCAGATACGGGACTAGCGATGTTCTATCTACAGATACGCAGTATTTT

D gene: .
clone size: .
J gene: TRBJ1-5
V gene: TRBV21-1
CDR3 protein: CVSSSSTGGRSQPQHF
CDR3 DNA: TGTGTCAGCAGCTCCTCGACCGGGGGCAGGTCACAGCCCCAGCATTTT

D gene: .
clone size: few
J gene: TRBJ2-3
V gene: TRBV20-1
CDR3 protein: CSARPGDRAAEGQRIF
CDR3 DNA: TGCAGTGCTAGACCAGGAGATAGGGCGGCGGAGGGACAGCGGATTTTT

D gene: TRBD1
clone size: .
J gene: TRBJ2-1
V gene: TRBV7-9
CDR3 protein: CASSSDRVYNEQFF
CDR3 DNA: TGTGCCAGCAGCTCAGACAGGGTCTACAATGAGCAGTTCTTC

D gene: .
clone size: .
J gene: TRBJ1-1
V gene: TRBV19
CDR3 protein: CAVVNTEENTEAFF
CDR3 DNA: TGTGCCGTAGTAAATACCGAAGAGAACACTGAAGCTTTCTTT

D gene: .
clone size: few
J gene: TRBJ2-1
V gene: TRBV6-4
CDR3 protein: CASRLASGAGEQFF
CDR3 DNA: TGTGCCAGCAGACTAGCAAGCGGAGCGGGTGAGCAGTTCTTC

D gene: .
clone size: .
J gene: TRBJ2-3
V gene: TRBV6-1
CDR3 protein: CASRELHGLGTDTQYF
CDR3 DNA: TGTGCCAGCAGGGAGTTACACGGCCTCGGCACAGATACGCAGTATTTT

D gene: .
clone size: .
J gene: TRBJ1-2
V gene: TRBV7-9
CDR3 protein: CASSFRDTNYGYTF
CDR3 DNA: TGTGCCAGCAGCTTTCGGGACACAAACTATGGCTACACCTTC

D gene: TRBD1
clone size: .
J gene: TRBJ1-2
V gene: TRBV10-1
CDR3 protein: CASRGQDLGYGYTF
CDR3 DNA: TGCGCCAGCAGGGGACAGGACCTAGGCTATGGCTACACCTTC

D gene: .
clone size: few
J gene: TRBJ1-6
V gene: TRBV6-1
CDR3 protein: CASSGAPGNSPLHF
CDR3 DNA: TGTGCCAGCAGTGGGGCCCCCGGGAATTCACCCCTCCACTTT

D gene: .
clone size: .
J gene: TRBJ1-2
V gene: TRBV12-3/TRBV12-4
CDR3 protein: CASSLGYGYTF
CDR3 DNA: TGTGCCAGCAGTTTAGGGTATGGCTACACCTTC

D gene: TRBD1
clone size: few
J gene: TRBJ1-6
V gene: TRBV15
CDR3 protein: CATSAGGTARVNNSPLHF
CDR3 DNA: TGTGCCACCAGCGCCGGGGGGACAGCTAGGGTCAATAATTCACCCCTCCACTTT

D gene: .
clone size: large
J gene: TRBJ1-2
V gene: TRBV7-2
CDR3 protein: CASSLVAESNYGYTF
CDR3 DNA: TGTGCCAGCAGCTTAGTAGCAGAATCTAACTATGGCTACACCTTC

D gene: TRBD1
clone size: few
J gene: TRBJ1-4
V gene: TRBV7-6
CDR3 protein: CASSPRQGKLFF
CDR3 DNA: TGTGCCAGCAGCCCCCGACAGGGTAAACTGTTTTTT

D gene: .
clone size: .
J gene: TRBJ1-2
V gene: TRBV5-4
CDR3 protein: CASSLAGGGNYGYTF
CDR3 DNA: TGTGCCAGCAGCTTAGCCGGGGGGGGGAACTATGGCTACACCTTC

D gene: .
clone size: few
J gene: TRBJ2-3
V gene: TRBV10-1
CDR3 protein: CASSPVRTGTQYF
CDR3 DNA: TGCGCCAGCAGTCCCGTGAGGACGGGCACGCAGTATTTT